The 10 T cell receptor beta chains in this list originate from one sample, sequenced in a study of T-cell reconstitution after alpha-beta-depleted transplantation in children. TCRbeta library preparation incorporated unique molecular identifiers. TCRdb reprocessed the PCR reads via MiXCR and lists one record per CDR3 protein. The table records roughly 200,000 distinct CDR3 sequences, roughly a tenth of them present only once. The source was PBMCs, collected before TCRalphabeta/CD19-depleted stem cell transplant. The receptors come from a child less than two years old with acute myeloid leukemia, due to receive a stem cell transplant.

This clonotype has a count of ten or more. This sequence joins TRBV20-1 and TRBJ1-1; a weak D match, TRBD1 (6 bases). CDR1 and CDR2 from the germline V gene are DFQATT and SNEGSKA (reference sequence). V was pared by 3 bases and J by 4 bases, with 6 bases between. CDR3 size: 11 residues. The CDR3 coding sequence is TGCAGTGCTAGGGGGGCCACTGAAGCTTTCTTT. This codes for CSARGATEAFF.

This clonotype was seen many times. The V call is TRBV5-1, the J call TRBJ2-7, with D perhaps matching TRBD1 (6 bases). Germline values: CDR1 SGHRS, CDR2 YFSETQ. The CDR3 is made up of 13 amino acids. Trimming stripped 3 bases from V and 5 bases from J, with 12 bases between. CDR3: CASSSRRDNEQYF. In nucleotides, the CDR3 is TGCGCCAGCAGCTCGCGCCGGGACAACGAGCAGTACTTC.

This rearrangement joins TRBV5-1 to TRBJ2-5; D possibly matches TRBD1 or TRBD2 (6 bases each). Trimming cost V 1 base and J 5 bases, with 12 bases left between them. The CDR3 consists of 14 residues. Looked up from germline, CDR1 is SGHRS and CDR2 is YFSETQ. The CDR3 DNA sequence: TGCGCCAGCAGCTTGAGGGGGGCAGGGGAGACCCAGTACTTC. Residues: CASSLRGAGETQYF.

This clonotype was detected ten times or more. The chain recombines TRBV28 with TRBJ2-1; possibly TRBD1 for D (6 bases). The CDR3 runs to 14 residues. V was clipped by 5 bases and J by 0 bases, with 8 bases between them. CDR1 and CDR2 (germline): MDHEN, SYDVKM. DNA for the CDR3: TGTGCCAGCAGTATACAGGGCTCCTACAATGAGCAGTTCTTC. Translating it yields CASSIQGSYNEQFF. Combining the CDR3 with reference TRBV28 and TRBJ2-1 gives the whole variable domain DVKVTQSSRYLVKRTGEKVFLECVQDMDHENMFWYRQDPGLGLRLIYFSYDVKMKEKGDIPEGYSVSREKKERFSLILESASTNQTSMYLCASSIQGSYNEQFFGPGTRLTVL.

The chain has TRBV29-1 and TRBJ1-1; no clear D. The germline V gene encodes CDR1 SQVTM and CDR2 ANQGSEA. V lost 8 bases and J 4 bases, leaving 8 bases between the germline ends. The CDR3 length is 10 residues. The DNA for the CDR3 is TGCAGCTCCGGCGGCACTGAAGCTTTCTTT. It codes for CSSGGTEAFF.

There are many counts of this clonotype. The V and J genes are TRBV10-3 and TRBJ1-2; D may be TRBD1 (5 bases). The CDR3 runs to 13 residues. V shed 6 bases and J shed 8 bases, with 16 bases lying between them. The germline V gene encodes CDR1 ENHRY and CDR2 SYGVKD. The CDR3 loop reads CAIRIGGGDGYTF. DNA of the CDR3: TGTGCCATCAGGATAGGCGGGGGGGACGGCTACACCTTC.

The chain employs TRBV11-1 and TRBJ1-6; TRBD1 agrees at 10 bases. Germline CDR1 is SGHAT and CDR2 is FQDESV (reference sequence). This CDR3 has 15 residues. V shed 7 bases and J 10 bases; nucleotides not matched to a gene: 10. CDR3 region: CASTPRGDRGSPLHF. The CDR3, as DNA: TGTGCCAGCACCCCGAGAGGGGACAGGGGATCACCCCTCCACTTT.

This clonotype has ten or more counts. The chain couples TRBV28 to TRBJ1-6, with D unresolved. The CDR3 runs to 15 residues. The germline gives CDR1 MDHEN, CDR2 SYDVKM. Trimming pared 4 bases from V and 7 bases from J, leaving 14 bases between. This chain's CDR3 is CASSSLAGRNSPLHF. In DNA form, the CDR3 reads TGTGCCAGCAGTTCCCTGGCAGGTCGAAATTCACCCCTCCACTTT.

The table lists this clonotype with many counts. The rearrangement joins TRBV24-1 to TRBJ2-2, with D possibly TRBD2 on 6 matching bases. CDR1 and CDR2 (germline): KGHDR, SFDVKD. The CDR3 totals 16 residues. Deletions cut 4 bases from V and 2 bases from J, with 13 bases between. The CDR3 here is CATSDSGTPNTGELFF. For the CDR3, the DNA is TGTGCCACCAGTGACTCCGGGACTCCCAACACCGGGGAGCTGTTTTTT.

Ten or more counts support this clonotype. The chain links TRBV29-1 to TRBJ2-7; a weak D match, TRBD1 (6 bases). CDR1 is SQVTM, CDR2 ANQGSEA, per germline. CDR3 length: 13 residues. Trimming stripped 6 bases from V and 2 bases from J, with 14 bases between. CDR3 in DNA: TGCAGCGTCTACAGGGATTTTCCCTACGAGCAGTACTTC. This translates into CSVYRDFPYEQYF.